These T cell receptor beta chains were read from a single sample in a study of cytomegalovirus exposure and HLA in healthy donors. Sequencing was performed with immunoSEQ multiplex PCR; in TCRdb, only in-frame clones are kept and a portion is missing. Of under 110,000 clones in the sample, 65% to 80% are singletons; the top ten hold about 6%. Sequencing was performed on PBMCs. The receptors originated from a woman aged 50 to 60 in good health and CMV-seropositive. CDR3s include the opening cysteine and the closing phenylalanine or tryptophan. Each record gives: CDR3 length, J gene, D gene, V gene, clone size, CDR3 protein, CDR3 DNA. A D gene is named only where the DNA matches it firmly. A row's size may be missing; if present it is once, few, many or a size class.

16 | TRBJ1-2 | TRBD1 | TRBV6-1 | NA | CASSESGGQVGGGYTF | TGTGCCAGCAGTGAATCTGGCGGACAGGTCGGTGGTGGCTACACCTTC
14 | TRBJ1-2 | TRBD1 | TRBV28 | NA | CAIHGTGVNYGYTF | TGTGCCATCCACGGGACAGGGGTAAATTATGGCTACACCTTC
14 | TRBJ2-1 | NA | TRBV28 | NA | CASSPRGTYNEQFF | TGTGCCAGCAGCCCACGGGGAACTTACAATGAGCAGTTCTTC
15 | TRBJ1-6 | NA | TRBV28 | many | CASNLEVHHNSPLHF | TGTGCCAGCAATTTAGAGGTACATCACAATTCACCCCTCCACTTT
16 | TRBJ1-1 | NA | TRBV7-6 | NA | CASSPGHSLGVTEAFF | TGTGCCAGCAGCCCAGGTCACAGCCTGGGAGTCACTGAAGCTTTCTTT
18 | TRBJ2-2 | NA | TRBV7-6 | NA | CASSFPLPDNRESGELFF | TGTGCCAGCAGCTTTCCTCTCCCCGATAACAGGGAGAGCGGGGAGCTGTTTTTT
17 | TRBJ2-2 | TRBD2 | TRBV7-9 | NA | CASSHPGTSGGTGELFF | TGTGCCAGCAGCCACCCAGGGACTAGCGGGGGGACCGGGGAGCTGTTTTTT
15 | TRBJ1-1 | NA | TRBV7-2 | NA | CASSLFQGQNTEAFF | TGTGCCAGCAGCTTATTCCAGGGACAGAACACTGAAGCTTTCTTT
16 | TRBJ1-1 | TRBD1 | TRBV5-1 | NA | CASSSGTGFTNTEAFF | TGCGCCAGCAGCTCCGGGACAGGGTTCACGAACACTGAAGCTTTCTTT
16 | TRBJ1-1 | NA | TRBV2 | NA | CASSYFGFIPNTEAFF | TGTGCCAGCAGTTACTTCGGGTTCATACCGAACACTGAAGCTTTCTTT
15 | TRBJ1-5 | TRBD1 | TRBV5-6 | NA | CASSRAGGGNQPQHF | TGTGCCAGCAGCCGTGCAGGGGGCGGTAATCAGCCCCAGCATTTT
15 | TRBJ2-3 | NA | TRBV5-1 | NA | CASSLAGDRTDTQYF | TGCGCCAGCAGCTTGGCAGGGGACCGCACAGATACGCAGTATTTT
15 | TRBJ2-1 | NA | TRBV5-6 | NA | CASSLAGLSYNEQFF | TGTGCCAGCAGCCTGGCAGGGCTGTCCTACAATGAGCAGTTCTTC
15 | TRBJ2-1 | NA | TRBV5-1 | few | CASSNRRESYNEQFF | TGCGCCAGCAGCAACAGACGGGAATCCTACAATGAGCAGTTCTTC
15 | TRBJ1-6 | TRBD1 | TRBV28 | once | CASSRSGQGNSPLHF | TGTGCCAGCAGTCGGTCGGGACAGGGTAATTCACCCCTCCACTTT
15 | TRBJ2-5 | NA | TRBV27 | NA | CASSLSRGYRETQYF | TGTGCCAGCAGTTTATCGAGAGGGTACCGGGAGACCCAGTACTTC
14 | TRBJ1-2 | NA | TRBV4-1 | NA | CASSQAAGYYGYTF | TGCGCCAGCAGCCAAGCCGCCGGGTACTATGGCTACACCTTC
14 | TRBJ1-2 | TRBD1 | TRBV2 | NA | CASNTLGQALGYTF | TGTGCCAGCAATACCCTCGGACAGGCCCTCGGCTACACCTTC
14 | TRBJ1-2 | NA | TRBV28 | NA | CASSLVQGNYGYTF | TGTGCCAGCAGTTTGGTTCAGGGAAACTATGGCTACACCTTC
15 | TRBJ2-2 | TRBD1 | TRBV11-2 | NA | CASSWDRGSTGELFF | TGTGCCAGCAGCTGGGACAGGGGATCCACCGGGGAGCTGTTTTTT
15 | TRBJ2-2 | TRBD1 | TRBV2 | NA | CASRLDRGVTGELFF | TGTGCCAGCAGGCTAGACAGGGGGGTCACCGGGGAGCTGTTTTTT
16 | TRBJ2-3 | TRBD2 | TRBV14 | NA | CASSRRASGVGDTQYF | TGTGCCAGCAGCCGTCGGGCTAGCGGGGTCGGGGATACGCAGTATTTT
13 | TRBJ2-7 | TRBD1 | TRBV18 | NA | CASSRDSSYEQYF | TGTGCCAGCTCCCGGGACAGTAGCTACGAGCAGTACTTC
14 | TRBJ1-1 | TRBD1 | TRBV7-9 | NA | CSSSLQGAHNEAFF | TGTTCCAGCAGCTTACAGGGGGCGCATAATGAAGCTTTCTTT
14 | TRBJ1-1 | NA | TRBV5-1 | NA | CASSFTGLVTEAFF | TGCGCCAGCAGCTTCACAGGGCTCGTCACTGAAGCTTTCTTT
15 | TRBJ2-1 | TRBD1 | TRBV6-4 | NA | CASSSGTGSSNEQFF | TGTGCCAGCAGCTCCGGGACAGGGTCCTCCAATGAGCAGTTCTTC
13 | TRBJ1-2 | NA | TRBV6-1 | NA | CASSADRPYGYTF | TGTGCCAGCAGTGCCGACAGGCCCTATGGCTACACCTTC
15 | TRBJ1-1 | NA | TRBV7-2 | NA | CASSLVAGVNTEAFF | TGTGCCAGCAGCTTAGTAGCAGGGGTGAACACTGAAGCTTTCTTT
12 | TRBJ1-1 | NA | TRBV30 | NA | CAWRSWNTEAFF | TGTGCCTGGAGGTCCTGGAACACTGAAGCTTTCTTT
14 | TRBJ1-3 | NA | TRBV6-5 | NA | CASRSDTVGNTIYF | TGTGCCAGCAGGAGTGACACCGTCGGAAACACCATATATTTT
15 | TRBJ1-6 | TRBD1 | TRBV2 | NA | CASRNPGQGSSPLHF | TGTGCCAGCAGGAACCCGGGACAGGGAAGTTCACCCCTCCACTTT
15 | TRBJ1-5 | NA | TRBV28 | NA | CASSREGWSNQPQHF | TGTGCCAGCTCCCGGGAAGGGTGGAGCAATCAGCCCCAGCATTTT
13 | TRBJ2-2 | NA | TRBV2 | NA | CASAPRATGELFF | TGTGCCAGCGCGCCGCGTGCCACCGGGGAGCTGTTTTTT
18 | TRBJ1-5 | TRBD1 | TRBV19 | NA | CASSKRDRGRASNQPQHF | TGTGCCAGTAGTAAACGGGACAGGGGGCGGGCTAGCAATCAGCCCCAGCATTTT
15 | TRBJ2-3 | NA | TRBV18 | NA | CASSPRSPGEYTQYF | TGTGCCAGCTCGCCCCGGTCCCCCGGGGAGTATACGCAGTATTTT
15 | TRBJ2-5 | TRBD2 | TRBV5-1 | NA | CASSLILAGESEQYF | TGCGCCAGCAGCTTGATATTGGCGGGGGAGAGTGAGCAGTACTTC
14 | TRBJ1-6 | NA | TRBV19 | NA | CASFGGSYNSPLHF | TGTGCCAGTTTCGGGGGTTCCTATAATTCACCCCTCCACTTT
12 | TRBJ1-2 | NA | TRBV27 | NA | CASSFGGYGYTF | TGTGCCAGCAGTTTCGGCGGCTATGGCTACACCTTC
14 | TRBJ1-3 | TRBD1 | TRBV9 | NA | CASSKGTGGNTIYF | TGTGCCAGCAGCAAGGGGACAGGGGGAAACACCATATATTTT
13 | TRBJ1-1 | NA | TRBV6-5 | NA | CASSERPPVKAFF | TGTGCCAGCAGTGAGAGGCCCCCTGTGAAAGCTTTCTTT
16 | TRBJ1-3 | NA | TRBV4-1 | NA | CASSQDWGRVMDTIYF | TGCGCCAGCAGCCAAGATTGGGGCAGGGTCATGGACACCATATATTTT
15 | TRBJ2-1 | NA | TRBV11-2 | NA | CASSFEGTSYNEQFF | TGTGCCAGCAGCTTCGAGGGGACTTCCTACAATGAGCAGTTCTTC
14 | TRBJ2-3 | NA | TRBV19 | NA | CASSTGTSTDTQYF | TGTGCCAGTAGTACGGGAACTAGCACAGATACGCAGTATTTT
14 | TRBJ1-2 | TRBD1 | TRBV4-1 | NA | CASSPGPTGSGYTF | TGCGCCAGCAGCCCTGGCCCGACAGGGAGTGGCTACACCTTC
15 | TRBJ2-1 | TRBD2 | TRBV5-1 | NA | CASTLSGGVYNEQFF | TGCGCCAGCACCCTTAGCGGGGGGGTATACAATGAGCAGTTCTTC
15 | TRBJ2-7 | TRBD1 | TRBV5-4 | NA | CASSKDRLASYEQYF | TGTGCCAGCAGCAAGGACAGGCTAGCCTCCTACGAGCAGTACTTC
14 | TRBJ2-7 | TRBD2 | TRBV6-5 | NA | CASSDTRGGAKQYF | TGTGCCAGCAGTGATACCCGGGGAGGGGCTAAGCAGTACTTC
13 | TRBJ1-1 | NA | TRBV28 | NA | CASSFAVNTEAFF | TGTGCCAGCAGTTTTGCAGTGAACACTGAAGCTTTCTTT
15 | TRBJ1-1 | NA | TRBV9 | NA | CASSATAGGSTEAFF | TGTGCCAGCAGCGCCACAGCCGGGGGAAGCACTGAAGCTTTCTTT
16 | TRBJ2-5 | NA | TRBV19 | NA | CASSIEGRGSFETQYF | TGTGCCAGTAGTATTGAGGGTCGCGGAAGCTTTGAGACCCAGTACTTC
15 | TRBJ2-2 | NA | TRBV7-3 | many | CASSFSGGNTGELFF | TGTGCCAGCAGCTTTAGCGGAGGAAACACCGGGGAGCTGTTTTTT
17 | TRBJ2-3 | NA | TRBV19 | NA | CASNPGPSGGSTDTQYF | TGTGCCAGTAACCCAGGACCGTCTGGCGGGAGCACAGATACGCAGTATTTT
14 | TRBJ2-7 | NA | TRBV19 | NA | CASSAQHYTYEQYF | TGTGCCAGTTCAGCCCAACACTACACCTACGAGCAGTACTTC
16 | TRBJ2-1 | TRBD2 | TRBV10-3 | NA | CAISDLRLALDNEQFF | TGTGCCATCAGTGACCTTAGACTAGCGCTGGACAATGAGCAGTTCTTC
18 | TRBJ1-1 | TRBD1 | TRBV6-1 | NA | CASSGDRITTRSNTEAFF | TGTGCCAGCAGTGGGGACAGAATTACCACTAGATCGAACACTGAAGCTTTCTTT